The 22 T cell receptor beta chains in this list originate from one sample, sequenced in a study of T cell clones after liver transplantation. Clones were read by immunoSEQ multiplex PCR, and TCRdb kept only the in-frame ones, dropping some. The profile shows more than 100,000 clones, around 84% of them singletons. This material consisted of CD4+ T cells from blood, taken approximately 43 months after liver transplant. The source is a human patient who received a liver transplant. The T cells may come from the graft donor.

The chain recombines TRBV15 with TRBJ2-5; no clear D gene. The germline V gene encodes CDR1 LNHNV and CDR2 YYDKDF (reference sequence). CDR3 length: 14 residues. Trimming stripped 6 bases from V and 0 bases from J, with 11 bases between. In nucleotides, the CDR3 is TGTGCCACCAGAAGGGAAGCCAACCAAGAGACCCAGTACTTC. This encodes CATRREANQETQYF.

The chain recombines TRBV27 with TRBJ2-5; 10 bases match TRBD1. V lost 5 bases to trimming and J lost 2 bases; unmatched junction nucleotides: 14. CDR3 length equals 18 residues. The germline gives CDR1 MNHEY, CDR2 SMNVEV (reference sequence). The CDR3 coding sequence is TGTGCCAGCAGTCCGATCGGAGGGGACAGGGGCCCTCAAGAGACCCAGTACTTC. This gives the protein CASSPIGGDRGPQETQYF.

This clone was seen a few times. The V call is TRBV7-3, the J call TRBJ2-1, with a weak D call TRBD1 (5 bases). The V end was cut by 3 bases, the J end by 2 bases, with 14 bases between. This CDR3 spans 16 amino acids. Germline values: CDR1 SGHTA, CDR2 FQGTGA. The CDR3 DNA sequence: TGTGCCAGCAGCTTGGGGCCAACTGACGCCTACAATGAGCAGTTCTTC. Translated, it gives CASSLGPTDAYNEQFF.

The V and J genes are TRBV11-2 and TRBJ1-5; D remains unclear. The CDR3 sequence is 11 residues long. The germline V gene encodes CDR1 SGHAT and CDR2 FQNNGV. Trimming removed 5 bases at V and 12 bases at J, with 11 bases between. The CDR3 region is CASSRAVGQHF. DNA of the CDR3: TGTGCCAGCAGCCGAGCGGTAGGCCAGCATTTT.

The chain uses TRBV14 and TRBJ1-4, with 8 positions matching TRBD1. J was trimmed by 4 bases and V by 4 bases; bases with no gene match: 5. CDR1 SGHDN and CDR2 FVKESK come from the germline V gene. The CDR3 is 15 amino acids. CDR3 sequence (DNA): TGTGCCAGCAGCCTAAGGACAGGGAGTAATGAAAAACTGTTTTTT. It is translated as CASSLRTGSNEKLFF. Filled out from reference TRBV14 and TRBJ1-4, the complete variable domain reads EAGVTQFPSHSVIEKGQTVTLRCDPISGHDNLYWYRRVMGKEIKFLLHFVKESKQDESGMPNNRFLAERTGGTYSTLKVQPAELEDSGVYFCASSLRTGSNEKLFFGSGTQLSVL.

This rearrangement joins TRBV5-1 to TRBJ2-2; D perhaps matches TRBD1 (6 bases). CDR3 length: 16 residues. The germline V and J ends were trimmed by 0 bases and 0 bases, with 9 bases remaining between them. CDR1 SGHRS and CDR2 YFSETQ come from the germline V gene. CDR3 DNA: TGCGCCAGCAGCTTGGGGGGACACGCGAACACCGGGGAGCTGTTTTTT. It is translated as CASSLGGHANTGELFF. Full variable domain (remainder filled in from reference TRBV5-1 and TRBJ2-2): KAGVTQTPRYLIKTRGQQVTLSCSPISGHRSVSWYQQTPGQGLQFLFEYFSETQRNKGNFPGRFSGRQFSNSRSEMNVSTLELGDSALYLCASSLGGHANTGELFFGEGSRLTVL.

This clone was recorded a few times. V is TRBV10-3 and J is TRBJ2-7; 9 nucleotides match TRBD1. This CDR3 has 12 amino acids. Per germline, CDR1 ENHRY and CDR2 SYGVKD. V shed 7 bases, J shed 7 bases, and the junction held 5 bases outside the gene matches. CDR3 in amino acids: CAITGTGREQYF. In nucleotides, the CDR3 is TGTGCCATCACCGGGACAGGGCGGGAGCAGTACTTC.

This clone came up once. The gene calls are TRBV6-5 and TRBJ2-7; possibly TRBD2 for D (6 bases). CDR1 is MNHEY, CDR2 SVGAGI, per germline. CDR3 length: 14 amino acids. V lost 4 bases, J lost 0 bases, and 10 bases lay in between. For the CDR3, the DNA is TGTGCCAGCAGTTTGGGACTGAACTCCTACGAGCAGTACTTC. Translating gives CASSLGLNSYEQYF.

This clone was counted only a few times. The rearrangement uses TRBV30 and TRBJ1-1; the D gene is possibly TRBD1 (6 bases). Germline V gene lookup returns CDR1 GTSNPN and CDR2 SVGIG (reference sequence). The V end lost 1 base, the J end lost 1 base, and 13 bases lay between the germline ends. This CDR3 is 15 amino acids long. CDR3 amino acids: CAWSAHRGRNTEAFF. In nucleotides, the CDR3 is TGTGCCTGGAGTGCCCACCGGGGGCGGAACACTGAAGCTTTCTTT.

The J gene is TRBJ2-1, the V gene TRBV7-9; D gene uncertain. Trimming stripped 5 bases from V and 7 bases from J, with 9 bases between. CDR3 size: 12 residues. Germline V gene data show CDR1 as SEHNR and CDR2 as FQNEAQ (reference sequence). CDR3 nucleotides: TGTGCCAGCAGCCCGAGTAGAAATGAGCAGTTCTTC. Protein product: CASSPSRNEQFF. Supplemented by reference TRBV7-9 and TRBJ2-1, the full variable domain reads DTGVSQNPRHKITKRGQNVTFRCDPISEHNRLYWYRQTLGQGPEFLTYFQNEAQLEKSRLLSDRFSAERPKGSFSTLEIQRTEQGDSAMYLCASSPSRNEQFFGPGTRLTVL.

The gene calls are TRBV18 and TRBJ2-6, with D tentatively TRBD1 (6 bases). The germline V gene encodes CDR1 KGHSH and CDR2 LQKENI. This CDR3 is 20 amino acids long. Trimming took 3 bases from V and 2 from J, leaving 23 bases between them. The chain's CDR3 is CASSPLQLTGQKTGANVLTF. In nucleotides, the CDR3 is TGTGCCAGCTCACCCCTCCAACTGACAGGACAGAAAACTGGGGCCAACGTCCTGACTTTC.

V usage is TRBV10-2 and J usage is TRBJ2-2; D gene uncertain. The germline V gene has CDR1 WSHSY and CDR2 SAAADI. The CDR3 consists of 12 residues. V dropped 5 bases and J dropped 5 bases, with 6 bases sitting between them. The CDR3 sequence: CASSWQTGELFF. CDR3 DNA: TGCGCCAGCAGTTGGCAAACCGGGGAGCTGTTTTTT.

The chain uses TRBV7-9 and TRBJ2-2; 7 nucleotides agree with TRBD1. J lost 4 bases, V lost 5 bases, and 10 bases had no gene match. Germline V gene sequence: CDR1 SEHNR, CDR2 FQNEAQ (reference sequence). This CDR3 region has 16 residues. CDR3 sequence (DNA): TGTGCCAGCAGCCAATTGGGGGACAGCGTCACCGGGGAGCTGTTTTTT. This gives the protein CASSQLGDSVTGELFF.

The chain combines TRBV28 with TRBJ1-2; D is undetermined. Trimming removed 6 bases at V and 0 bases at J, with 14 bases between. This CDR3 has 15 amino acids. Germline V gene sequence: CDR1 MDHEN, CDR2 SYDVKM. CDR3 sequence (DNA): TGTGCCAGCAGAACCGGGCCTGGAGCTAACTATGGCTACACCTTC. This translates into CASRTGPGANYGYTF.

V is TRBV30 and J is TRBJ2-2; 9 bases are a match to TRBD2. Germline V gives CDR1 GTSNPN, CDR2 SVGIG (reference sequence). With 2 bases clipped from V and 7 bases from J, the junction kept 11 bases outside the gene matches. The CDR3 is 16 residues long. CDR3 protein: CAWSKGAGGPFGELFF. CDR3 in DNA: TGTGCCTGGAGTAAGGGGGCGGGAGGGCCTTTCGGGGAGCTGTTTTTT.

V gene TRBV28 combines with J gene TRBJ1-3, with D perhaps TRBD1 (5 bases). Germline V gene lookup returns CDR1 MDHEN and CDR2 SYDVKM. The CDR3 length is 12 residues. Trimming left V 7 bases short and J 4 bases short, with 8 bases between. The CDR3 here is CASTPGGNTIYF. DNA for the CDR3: TGTGCCAGCACCCCAGGGGGAAACACCATATATTTT.

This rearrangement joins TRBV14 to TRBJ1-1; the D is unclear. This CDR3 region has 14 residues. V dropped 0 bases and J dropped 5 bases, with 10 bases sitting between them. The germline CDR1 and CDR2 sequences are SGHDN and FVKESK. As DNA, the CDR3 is TGTGCCAGCAGCCAAGACCACGAGTTGACTGAAGCTTTCTTT. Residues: CASSQDHELTEAFF.

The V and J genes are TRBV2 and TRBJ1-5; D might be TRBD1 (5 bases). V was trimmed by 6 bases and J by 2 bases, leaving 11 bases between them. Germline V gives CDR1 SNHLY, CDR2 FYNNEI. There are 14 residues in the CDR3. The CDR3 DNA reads TGTGCCAGCAGAAGGGGCCTGGGCAATCAGCCCCAGCATTTT. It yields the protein CASRRGLGNQPQHF.

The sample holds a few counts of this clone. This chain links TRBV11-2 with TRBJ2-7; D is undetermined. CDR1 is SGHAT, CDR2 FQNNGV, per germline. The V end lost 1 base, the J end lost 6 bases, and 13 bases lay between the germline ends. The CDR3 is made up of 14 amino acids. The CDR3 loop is CASSLGMETGEQYF. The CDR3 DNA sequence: TGTGCCAGCAGCTTAGGAATGGAGACGGGCGAGCAGTACTTC.

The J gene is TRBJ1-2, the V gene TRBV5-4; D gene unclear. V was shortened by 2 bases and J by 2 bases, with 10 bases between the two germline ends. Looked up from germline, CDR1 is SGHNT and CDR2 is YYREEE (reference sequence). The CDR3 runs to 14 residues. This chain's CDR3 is CASSFRTENYGYTF. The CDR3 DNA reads TGTGCCAGCAGCTTCCGGACGGAAAACTATGGCTACACCTTC. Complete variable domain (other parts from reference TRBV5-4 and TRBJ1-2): ETGVTQSPTHLIKTRGQQVTLRCSSQSGHNTVSWYQQALGQGPQFIFQYYREEENGRGNFPPRFSGLQFPNYSSELNVNALELDDSALYLCASSFRTENYGYTFGSGTRLTVV.

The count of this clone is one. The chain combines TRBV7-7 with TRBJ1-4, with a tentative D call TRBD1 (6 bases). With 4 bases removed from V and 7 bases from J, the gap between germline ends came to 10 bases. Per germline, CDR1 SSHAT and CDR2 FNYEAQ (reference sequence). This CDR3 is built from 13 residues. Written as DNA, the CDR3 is TGTGCCAGCAGCTACAGGGTCGGTGAAAAACTGTTTTTT. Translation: CASSYRVGEKLFF.

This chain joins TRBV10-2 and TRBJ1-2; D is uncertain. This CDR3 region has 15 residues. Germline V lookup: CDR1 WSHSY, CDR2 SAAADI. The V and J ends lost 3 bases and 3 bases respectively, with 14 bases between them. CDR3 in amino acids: CASSDGSSIDYGYTF. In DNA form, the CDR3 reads TGCGCCAGCAGTGATGGGTCCTCCATAGACTATGGCTACACCTTC.